The 19 T cell receptor beta chains below all came from one sample that was sequenced in a study of patients and donors after allogeneic stem cell transplantation. TCRdb re-called the RT-PCR reads through MiXCR, storing one row per CDR3 protein. Of about a million distinct CDR3 sequences listed, over 15% are singletons. The sequencing sample was made of blood, either unsorted or a sorted T cell fraction (not recorded which). These receptors came from a human donor who was either an allogeneic HSCT recipient or a stem cell or donor lymphocyte infusion donor (not recorded which). It is not recorded whose cells these are; they may come from a transplant donor.

The chain is built from TRBV27 and TRBJ2-2, with 7 bases aligning to TRBD1. Per the germline V gene, CDR1 is MNHEY and CDR2 is SMNVEV (reference sequence). The length of the CDR3 is 14 residues. V was clipped by 6 bases and J by 3 bases; unmatched bases: 4. This CDR3 reads CASRQGIDTGELFF. As DNA, the CDR3 is TGTGCCAGCAGACAGGGGATAGACACCGGGGAGCTGTTTTTT.

V gene TRBV24-1 combines with J gene TRBJ2-2; D is undetermined. Germline lookup yields CDR1 KGHDR and CDR2 SFDVKD. This CDR3 is 16 amino acids long. The germline V and J ends were trimmed by 1 base and 5 bases, with 13 bases remaining between them. CDR3 residues: CATSDFKGLKTGELFF. CDR3 sequence (DNA): TGTGCCACCAGTGATTTCAAGGGATTGAAAACCGGGGAGCTGTTTTTT.

This chain links TRBV28 with TRBJ2-2; D not certain. Germline V gene sequence: CDR1 MDHEN, CDR2 SYDVKM. V was cut by 3 bases and J by 8 bases, with 16 bases left in between. The CDR3 sequence is 15 residues long. CDR3 sequence: CASSFGGFKGGELFF. The DNA of the CDR3 is TGTGCCAGCAGTTTTGGCGGTTTCAAAGGGGGGGAGCTGTTTTTT.

This clonotype was seen more than once but under ten times. This chain uses TRBV5-4 with TRBJ2-1; D gene uncertain. The CDR3 length is 15 residues. The V end lost 2 bases, the J end lost 7 bases, and 16 bases lay between the germline ends. Germline assignment: CDR1 SGHNT and CDR2 YYREEE (reference sequence). CDR3 loop: CASSFLAGAPNEQFF. The CDR3, as DNA: TGTGCCAGCAGCTTCCTGGCAGGCGCCCCAAATGAGCAGTTCTTC.

The genes are TRBV7-6 and TRBJ2-2; D is possibly TRBD1 or TRBD2 (5 bases each). The CDR3 has 17 amino acids. Germline CDR1 reads SGHVS; CDR2 reads FNYEAQ. V lost 3 bases and J lost 5, with 19 bases in between. The CDR3 sequence is CASSLGRDGRGTGELFF. For the CDR3, the DNA is TGTGCCAGCAGCTTGGGTCGGGACGGAAGAGGAACCGGGGAGCTGTTTTTT.

This clonotype was detected a few times. In DNA form, the CDR3 reads TGCAGTGCTAGACCAGGGGGTGATCAGCCCCAGCATTTT. Protein: CSARPGGDQPQHF. The V gene is TRBV20-1, the J gene TRBJ1-5; TRBD1 matches 7 bases. The CDR3 is made up of 13 amino acids. V lost 2 bases, J lost 5 bases, and 3 bases stayed unmatched. The germline V gene encodes CDR1 DFQATT and CDR2 SNEGSKA (reference sequence).

This clonotype was detected only a few times. The chain couples TRBV4-1 to TRBJ1-5; TRBD1 is a possible D gene (5 bases). Trimming took 5 bases from V and 6 from J, leaving 14 bases between them. Germline CDR1 is MGHRA and CDR2 is YSYEKL. The CDR3 loop spans 14 amino acids. CDR3 loop: CASSDRQWAQPQHF. The CDR3 coding sequence is TGCGCCAGCAGCGATCGACAGTGGGCTCAGCCCCAGCATTTT.

This clonotype was seen a handful of times. The chain couples TRBV20-1 to TRBJ2-3; the D call may be TRBD1 or TRBD2 (5 bases each). Germline V lookup: CDR1 DFQATT, CDR2 SNEGSKA (reference sequence). V lost 6 bases and J 2 bases, leaving 18 bases between the germline ends. This CDR3 comprises 15 residues. The CDR3 DNA sequence: TGCAGTGCCCCCGGGACCTCACCTTTCACAGATACGCAGTATTTT. It is translated as CSAPGTSPFTDTQYF.

The chain is built from TRBV6-1 and TRBJ2-5; the D gene is possibly TRBD2 (6 bases). The CDR3 spans 13 residues. The germline CDR1 and CDR2 sequences are MNHNS and SASEGT. V dropped 7 bases and J dropped 4 bases, with 13 bases sitting between them. In nucleotides, the CDR3 is TGTGCCAGCATGCGACTAGTTGCAGAGACCCAGTACTTC. Protein sequence: CASMRLVAETQYF.

CDR3 in DNA: TGCAGTGCTTCCCTGGGCGGAATGTCTAATGAAAAACTGTTTTTT. Its translation: CSASLGGMSNEKLFF. The chain recombines TRBV20-1 with TRBJ1-4; D gene unclear. Trimming removed 5 bases from V and 3 bases from J, with 16 bases in between. From germline, CDR1 is DFQATT and CDR2 SNEGSKA (reference sequence). This CDR3 is 15 amino acids long.

The chain couples TRBV19 to TRBJ1-5; no clear D. There are 15 residues in the CDR3. In germline, CDR1 is LNHDA, CDR2 SQIVND (reference sequence). Trimming shortened V by 6 bases and J by 0 bases, and 12 bases separated the two germline ends. The CDR3 nucleotides read TGTGCCAGTAGCACCCCGCCTTATAGCAATCAGCCCCAGCATTTT. Encoded protein: CASSTPPYSNQPQHF.

This clonotype was recorded at least ten times. The CDR3 loop reads CASSQDRRRDNEQFF. The CDR3 bases are TGTGCCAGCAGCCAAGATAGGCGCAGAGATAATGAGCAGTTCTTC. The chain recombines TRBV4-2 with TRBJ2-1, with D unclear. Germline V gene sequence: CDR1 LGHNA, CDR2 YNFKEQ. The CDR3 runs 15 residues. V lost 0 bases to trimming and J lost 7 bases, with 13 bases between them.

This chain uses TRBV20-1 with TRBJ2-1, with 7 nucleotides matching TRBD2. Germline V lookup: CDR1 DFQATT, CDR2 SNEGSKA (reference sequence). V shed 0 bases and J 3 bases; nucleotides not matched to a gene: 5. The CDR3 consists of 15 residues. The CDR3 DNA reads as TGCAGTGCTAGAGAGGCTAGCGGATACTACAATGAGCAGTTCTTC. Its translation is CSAREASGYYNEQFF.

This chain connects TRBV2 to TRBJ1-6; D is unresolved. With 3 bases removed from V and 9 bases from J, the gap between germline ends came to 12 bases. This CDR3 is built from 14 residues. Germline CDR1 and CDR2: SNHLY and FYNNEI. CDR3 amino acids: CASSEGQLVSPLHF. The CDR3 coding sequence is TGTGCCAGCAGTGAGGGCCAACTGGTTTCACCCCTCCACTTT.

The rearrangement uses TRBV5-1 and TRBJ2-2; TRBD1 matches at 9 bases. Germline CDR1 SGHRS, CDR2 YFSETQ. V shed 2 bases, J shed 7 bases, and the junction held 6 bases outside the gene matches. This CDR3 spans 15 amino acids. The CDR3 reads CASSFYRGRVGELFF. CDR3 DNA sequence: TGCGCCAGCAGCTTTTACAGGGGGCGAGTCGGGGAGCTGTTTTTT.

There are many counts of this clonotype. The V gene is TRBV19, the J gene TRBJ2-3; D unresolved. V shed 4 bases and J shed 6 bases, with 5 bases lying between them. The CDR3 runs 11 residues. Germline CDR1 LNHDA, CDR2 SQIVND (reference sequence). The CDR3 DNA is TGTGCCAGTAGTACTGCCGATACGCAGTATTTT. Translation: CASSTADTQYF.

On this clonotype itself: A junction end diverges from the germline sequence, so it may reflect a read error. CDR3 DNA sequence: TGCGTCTCACGCGGCACGACCTACGAGCAGTACTTC. Translated, it gives CVSRGTTYEQYF. The rearrangement uses TRBV6-6 and TRBJ2-7; D unclear. The CDR3 consists of 12 residues. Per the germline V gene, CDR1 is MNHNY and CDR2 is SVGAGI (reference sequence).

This chain links TRBV5-6 with TRBJ2-1; possible D gene TRBD1, 6 bases. Looked up from germline, CDR1 is SGHDT and CDR2 is YYEEEE. V was trimmed by 5 bases and J by 8 bases, leaving 8 bases between them. The CDR3 is 11 residues long. DNA for the CDR3: TGTGCCAGCAGGTACAGGGATGAGCAGTTCTTC. Its translation is CASRYRDEQFF.

This clonotype came up many times. The chain combines TRBV5-1 with TRBJ2-1; 7 nucleotides agree with TRBD2. V lost 0 bases, J lost 9 bases, and 3 bases stayed unmatched. From germline, CDR1 is SGHRS and CDR2 YFSETQ. The CDR3 is 13 residues long. The CDR3 DNA is TGCGCCAGCAGCTTGGCCGGGAGGAGTGAGCAGTTCTTC. Translated: CASSLAGRSEQFF.